Presented here are 8 T cell receptor beta chains from one specimen sequenced in a study of cytomegalovirus exposure and HLA in healthy donors (dated by TCRdb to about 2017). The method behind the library was the immunoSEQ multiplex PCR assay. For the multiplex PCR, a mixture combining 60 forward primers for TCR Vbeta segments and 13 reverse primers for TCR Jbeta segments was used. Not all clones reach the TCRdb copy of this immuneACCESS table, which keeps in-frame sequences only. Checked studies attribute under half of the gap to unresolved V genes and leave the rest unexplained. The sample data list under 200,000 clones, and 70% to 85% of these were observed just once. Together, the top ten hold roughly 0.76% of the sample. The specimen was PBMCs. The receptors were gathered from a woman in her forties in good health and CMV-seronegative.

V and J are TRBV5-1 and TRBJ2-3; 13 nucleotides align to TRBD2. Unmatched junction bases numbered 6, after V lost 0 bases and J lost 2 bases. This CDR3 comprises 18 residues. Germline V lookup: CDR1 SGHRS, CDR2 YFSETQ. The CDR3: CASSLARTSGRSTDTQYF. CDR3 nucleotides: TGCGCCAGCAGCTTGGCCCGGACTAGCGGGAGATCCACAGATACGCAGTATTTT.

The chain joins TRBV15 to TRBJ2-1; 11 nucleotides align to TRBD2. The junction had 8 bases not matched to a gene; V was cut back by 6 bases and J by 4 bases. Germline CDR1 LNHNV, CDR2 YYDKDF (reference sequence). This CDR3 spans 16 amino acids. This chain's CDR3 is CATSDGSGRGYNEQFF. DNA of the CDR3: TGTGCCACCAGTGACGGTAGCGGGAGGGGTTACAATGAGCAGTTCTTC.

This sequence joins TRBV27 and TRBJ2-7, with D maybe TRBD1 (5 bases). V lost 8 bases and J lost 3, with 8 bases in between. The CDR3 has 11 residues. Germline V lookup: CDR1 MNHEY, CDR2 SMNVEV (reference sequence). CDR3 coding DNA: TGTGCCAGCCAGGGAAACTACGAGCAGTACTTC. Its protein product is CASQGNYEQYF.

V is TRBV6-6 and J is TRBJ2-7; no clear D gene. This CDR3 has 13 residues. CDR1 and CDR2 from the germline V gene are MNHNY and SVGAGI (reference sequence). The ends were cut back, 0 bases at V and 4 bases at J, with 7 bases in the middle. CDR3 nucleotides: TGTGCCAGCAGTTACTCCTATGAATACGAGCAGTACTTC. Protein: CASSYSYEYEQYF.

This sequence joins TRBV6-5 and TRBJ2-5; TRBD2 is a possible D gene (5 bases). Judging by the DNA end, TRBJ2-7 fits better; the J call may be wrong. Germline CDR1 reads MNHEY; CDR2 reads SVGAGI. The CDR3 loop spans 16 amino acids. The chain's CDR3 is CASSYSQGGRNYEQYF. As DNA, the CDR3 is TGTGCCAGCAGTTACTCGCAAGGAGGTAGGAATTACGAGCAGTACTTC.

This clone has more than one count but fewer than ten. This sequence joins TRBV27 and TRBJ2-3, with 7 positions matching TRBD1. J was trimmed by 4 bases and V by 4 bases; bases with no gene match: 11. The CDR3 loop spans 16 amino acids. Germline CDR1 reads MNHEY; CDR2 reads SMNVEV (reference sequence). The CDR3 bases are TGTGCCAGCAGTTCCTTCACAGGGGTCGAGGCAGATACGCAGTATTTT. Its protein product is CASSSFTGVEADTQYF.

This clone has only a few counts. The rearrangement uses TRBV30 and TRBJ2-1; 8 positions agree with TRBD2. The CDR3 length is 14 residues. With 8 bases clipped from V and 4 bases from J, the junction kept 10 bases outside the gene matches. Germline V lookup: CDR1 GTSNPN, CDR2 SVGIG (reference sequence). The CDR3 sequence: CARSSSGLYNEQFF. Written as DNA, the CDR3 is TGTGCCCGAAGCTCTAGCGGGCTTTACAATGAGCAGTTCTTC.

The genes are TRBV5-6 and TRBJ2-5; TRBD2 is a possible D gene (6 bases). This CDR3 is built from 14 residues. Germline V gene lookup returns CDR1 SGHDT and CDR2 YYEEEE. V shed 4 bases and J shed 1 base, with 11 bases lying between them. The CDR3 loop is CASSAGTLQETQYF. CDR3 sequence (DNA): TGTGCCAGCAGCGCCGGGACTCTCCAAGAGACCCAGTACTTC. Full variable domain (remainder filled in from reference TRBV5-6 and TRBJ2-5): DAGVTQSPTHLIKTRGQQVTLRCSPKSGHDTVSWYQQALGQGPQFIFQYYEEEERQRGNFPDRFSGHQFPNYSSELNVNALLLGDSALYLCASSAGTLQETQYFGPGTRLLVL.